These T cell receptor beta chains were read from a single sample in a study of cytomegalovirus exposure and HLA in healthy donors. Here immunoSEQ multiplex PCR was the method, and the copy in TCRdb shows in-frame clones only, minus some. Of fewer than 110,000 clones in the sample, 60% to 75% are singletons; the top ten hold less than 2%. What was sequenced was PBMCs. The receptors were gathered from a woman aged 40 to 50 in good health and CMV-seronegative. The CDR3 runs from the conserved cysteine through the conserved F or W. D genes are given only for firm matches. Clone size is stated in some rows and not others, as once, few, many or a class when expanded.

clone_size: few; j_call: TRBJ2-5; v_call: TRBV9; d_call: NA; cdr3_aa: CASSVEAAQETQYF; cdr3_nt: TGTGCCAGCAGCGTAGAGGCGGCCCAAGAGACCCAGTACTTC
clone_size: NA; j_call: TRBJ2-1; v_call: TRBV10-3; d_call: NA; cdr3_aa: CAISYRNQGLGDEQFF; cdr3_nt: TGTGCCATCAGCTACCGAAACCAAGGATTGGGAGATGAGCAGTTCTTC
clone_size: NA; j_call: TRBJ2-6; v_call: TRBV4-1; d_call: NA; cdr3_aa: CASSQEQAAANVLTF; cdr3_nt: TGCGCCAGCAGCCAAGAGCAAGCTGCGGCCAACGTCCTGACTTTC
clone_size: NA; j_call: TRBJ2-5; v_call: TRBV5-1; d_call: TRBD2; cdr3_aa: CASSLAVIAGGQETQYF; cdr3_nt: TGCGCCAGCAGCTTGGCCGTTATAGCGGGGGGTCAAGAGACCCAGTACTTC
clone_size: NA; j_call: TRBJ2-1; v_call: TRBV27; d_call: NA; cdr3_aa: CASSLPGKSEQFF; cdr3_nt: TGTGCCAGCAGTTTACCCGGGAAAAGTGAGCAGTTCTTC
clone_size: NA; j_call: TRBJ2-2; v_call: TRBV6-6; d_call: NA; cdr3_aa: CASGSWQGNTGELFF; cdr3_nt: TGTGCCAGCGGGTCATGGCAGGGCAACACCGGGGAGCTGTTTTTT
clone_size: NA; j_call: TRBJ2-7; v_call: TRBV6-1; d_call: TRBD1; cdr3_aa: CASTITGGEQYF; cdr3_nt: TGTGCCAGCACCATTACAGGGGGGGAGCAGTACTTC
clone_size: NA; j_call: TRBJ2-3; v_call: TRBV6-6; d_call: NA; cdr3_aa: CASTPSSGTDTQYF; cdr3_nt: TGTGCCAGCACCCCGTCTAGCGGCACAGATACGCAGTATTTT
clone_size: NA; j_call: TRBJ2-1; v_call: TRBV6-1; d_call: TRBD2; cdr3_aa: CASGRAYNEQFF; cdr3_nt: TGTGCAAGCGGGAGAGCCTACAATGAGCAGTTCTTC
clone_size: NA; j_call: TRBJ1-1; v_call: TRBV5-1; d_call: NA; cdr3_aa: CASSLRGTEAFF; cdr3_nt: TGTGCCAGCAGCTTGCGCGGCACTGAAGCTTTCTTT
clone_size: NA; j_call: TRBJ2-7; v_call: TRBV4-2; d_call: TRBD1; cdr3_aa: CASSQDRQGFRSYEQYF; cdr3_nt: TGTGCCAGCAGCCAAGACAGACAGGGGTTTAGGTCCTACGAGCAGTACTTC
clone_size: once; j_call: TRBJ2-3; v_call: TRBV15; d_call: NA; cdr3_aa: CATSRAGTTDTQYF; cdr3_nt: TGTGCCACCAGCAGAGCAGGGACTACAGATACGCAGTATTTT
clone_size: NA; j_call: TRBJ1-2; v_call: TRBV4-3; d_call: TRBD1; cdr3_aa: CASSQGTGGVYGYTF; cdr3_nt: TGCGCCAGCAGCCAAGGGACAGGGGGCGTCTATGGCTACACCTTC
clone_size: NA; j_call: TRBJ1-1; v_call: TRBV19; d_call: NA; cdr3_aa: CASSIDRGTTEAFF; cdr3_nt: TGTGCCAGTAGTATAGACAGGGGCACCACTGAAGCTTTCTTT
clone_size: NA; j_call: TRBJ2-3; v_call: TRBV6-1; d_call: NA; cdr3_aa: CASRVQGASTDTQYF; cdr3_nt: TGTGCCAGCAGGGTACAGGGTGCAAGCACAGATACGCAGTATTTT
clone_size: once; j_call: TRBJ2-3; v_call: TRBV28; d_call: TRBD1; cdr3_aa: CASSPQGQGRNTQYF; cdr3_nt: TGTGCCAGCAGTCCACAAGGACAGGGGAGGAATACGCAGTATTTT
clone_size: NA; j_call: TRBJ2-2; v_call: TRBV9; d_call: NA; cdr3_aa: CASSRRGGVETGELFF; cdr3_nt: TGTGCCAGCAGCAGAAGAGGAGGGGTAGAAACCGGGGAGCTGTTTTTT
clone_size: NA; j_call: TRBJ2-7; v_call: TRBV27; d_call: TRBD2; cdr3_aa: CASSIRSGSIDEQYF; cdr3_nt: TGTGCCAGCAGTATCCGAAGCGGGAGTATCGACGAGCAGTACTTC
clone_size: NA; j_call: TRBJ2-7; v_call: TRBV7-2; d_call: NA; cdr3_aa: CASSLSGPGGGNF; cdr3_nt: TGTGCCAGCAGCTTATCCGGCCCTGGCGGGGGCAACTTC
clone_size: few; j_call: TRBJ1-2; v_call: TRBV28; d_call: NA; cdr3_aa: CASSYGQNYGYTF; cdr3_nt: TGTGCCAGCAGTTACGGACAGAACTATGGCTACACCTTC